This T cell receptor beta chain was identified during a study of blood T cell repertoires in COVID-19. Across the study: Whether acute or convalescent, the COVID-19 samples came from the United States, Italy and Spain.

Germline V gene sequence: CDR1 LGHDT, CDR2 YNNKEL (reference sequence). V was pared by 0 bases and J by 5 bases, with 5 bases between. The CDR3 extends over 13 amino acids. In the original workflow: Amplifying reference gene primers gave estimates of nucleated cell counts. Here immunoSEQ multiplex PCR was the method, and the copy in TCRdb shows in-frame clones only, minus some. The V and J calls and clone size come from that table; D and trimming were worked out from the DNA. The data contain about 300,000 clones, more than 80% of them singletons. Those enrolled, adults aged roughly 18 to 100 years, came from roughly 23 US areas.

Source material: PBMCs or T cells enriched from blood (not recorded which). The clonotype originates from a woman in her twenties or thirties who had recovered from COVID-19. The gene calls are TRBV3-1 (or the pseudogene TRBV3-2) and TRBJ1-5; D is ambiguous. The CDR3 spells CASSQEAYQPQHF. DNA for the CDR3: TGTGCCAGCAGCCAAGAGGCCTATCAGCCCCAGCATTTT.